These T cell receptor beta chains were read from a single sample in a study of PD-1 blockade in classical Hodgkin lymphoma. The table came from immunoSEQ multiplex PCR; TCRdb's copy has only in-frame clones and leaves some out. The sample carries over 4,000 clones, roughly 63% recorded once. Sample: peripheral blood mononuclear cells (PBMCs), taken at baseline. The receptors originated from a human donor with classical Hodgkin lymphoma. CDR3s include the opening cysteine and the closing phenylalanine or tryptophan. The order of the fields is clone size, J gene, V gene, D gene, CDR3 DNA, CDR3 protein. A D gene is named only where the DNA matches it firmly. A row's size may be missing; if present it is once, few, many or a size class.

clone_size: NA
j_call: TRBJ1-1
v_call: TRBV30
d_call: NA
cdr3_nt: TGTGCCTGGAGTACAATGACAGGTCGAAACACTGAAGCTTTCTTT
cdr3_aa: CAWSTMTGRNTEAFF

clone_size: few
j_call: TRBJ1-1
v_call: TRBV19
d_call: TRBD1
cdr3_nt: TGTGCCAGTAGTATGGCAGGGGGCACTGAAGCTTTCTTT
cdr3_aa: CASSMAGGTEAFF

clone_size: once
j_call: TRBJ1-1
v_call: TRBV19
d_call: NA
cdr3_nt: TGTGCCAGTAGTACCCAGAGAAACACTGAAGCTTTCTTT
cdr3_aa: CASSTQRNTEAFF

clone_size: NA
j_call: TRBJ1-1
v_call: TRBV14
d_call: NA
cdr3_nt: TGTGCCAGCAGCCTCCGGTCGAGTATATGGCCGATAATTATGAACACTGAAGCTTTCTTT
cdr3_aa: CASSLRSSIWPIIMNTEAFF

clone_size: once
j_call: TRBJ2-5
v_call: TRBV10-3
d_call: TRBD1
cdr3_nt: TGTGCCATCAGCCGGACAGGGGCCATCCAAGAGACCCAGTACTTC
cdr3_aa: CAISRTGAIQETQYF

clone_size: NA
j_call: TRBJ2-3
v_call: TRBV27
d_call: NA
cdr3_nt: TGTGCCAGCAGGGTCACTTGGGACATCCCTCCGGGCACAGATACGCAGTATTTT
cdr3_aa: CASRVTWDIPPGTDTQYF

clone_size: once
j_call: TRBJ1-5
v_call: TRBV6-1
d_call: NA
cdr3_nt: TGTGCCAGCAGTGAAGTCGGAGATCAGCCCCAGCATTTT
cdr3_aa: CASSEVGDQPQHF

clone_size: medium-sized
j_call: TRBJ1-1
v_call: TRBV7-9
d_call: NA
cdr3_nt: TGTGCCAGCAGCTACGTTGGAGACACTGAAGCTTTCTTT
cdr3_aa: CASSYVGDTEAFF

clone_size: NA
j_call: TRBJ2-1
v_call: TRBV7-3
d_call: NA
cdr3_nt: TGTGCCAGCAGCTCATTACGTGAGGGCAATGAGCAGTTCTTC
cdr3_aa: CASSSLREGNEQFF

clone_size: NA
j_call: TRBJ2-7
v_call: TRBV5-1
d_call: TRBD2
cdr3_nt: TGCGCCAGCAGTCTCAGGACTAGCGGTAACTACGAGCAGTACTTC
cdr3_aa: CASSLRTSGNYEQYF

clone_size: NA
j_call: TRBJ1-5
v_call: TRBV11-2
d_call: TRBD1
cdr3_nt: TGTGCCAGCAGCTGGGGACAGGGGGCAGACCAGCCCCAGCATTTT
cdr3_aa: CASSWGQGADQPQHF

clone_size: NA
j_call: TRBJ1-1
v_call: TRBV9
d_call: TRBD1
cdr3_nt: TGTGCCAGCAGCTCAAAGGGGGCTGACACTGAAGCTTTCTTT
cdr3_aa: CASSSKGADTEAFF

clone_size: NA
j_call: TRBJ1-6
v_call: TRBV7-3
d_call: NA
cdr3_nt: TGTGCCAGCAGCTTAACAATAAGAGAGCGCTCACCCCTCCACTTT
cdr3_aa: CASSLTIRERSPLHF

clone_size: NA
j_call: TRBJ2-7
v_call: TRBV7-2
d_call: NA
cdr3_nt: TGTGCCAGCAGCTTAGTATCCTCTGGGACCAACGAGCAGTACTTC
cdr3_aa: CASSLVSSGTNEQYF

clone_size: medium-sized
j_call: TRBJ2-1
v_call: TRBV19
d_call: TRBD1
cdr3_nt: TGTGCCAGTAGTATAACCCCCGGACAGGGTTTATATGAGCAGTTCTTC
cdr3_aa: CASSITPGQGLYEQFF

clone_size: NA
j_call: TRBJ1-4
v_call: TRBV28
d_call: NA
cdr3_nt: TGTGCCAGCAGTTCGCAGAATGAAAAACTGTTTTTT
cdr3_aa: CASSSQNEKLFF

clone_size: few
j_call: TRBJ2-7
v_call: TRBV6-1
d_call: TRBD2
cdr3_nt: TGTGCCAGCAGTGAAGGCTTACTAGCGGGGGTTGACGAGCAGTACTTC
cdr3_aa: CASSEGLLAGVDEQYF

clone_size: NA
j_call: TRBJ2-2
v_call: TRBV19
d_call: NA
cdr3_nt: TGTGCCTCTATGGTCCTAATCACCGGGGAGCTGTTTTTT
cdr3_aa: CASMVLITGELFF

clone_size: few
j_call: TRBJ2-1
v_call: TRBV29-1
d_call: TRBD1
cdr3_nt: TGCAGCGCCTTACAGGGGACAACCTACAATGAGCAGTTCTTC
cdr3_aa: CSALQGTTYNEQFF

clone_size: NA
j_call: TRBJ2-3
v_call: TRBV7-2
d_call: TRBD2
cdr3_nt: TGTGCCAGCAGCCTAGCAGCGGGGGAGGAAGATACGCAGTATTTT
cdr3_aa: CASSLAAGEEDTQYF

clone_size: NA
j_call: TRBJ1-5
v_call: TRBV25-1
d_call: NA
cdr3_nt: TGTGCCAGCAGTGGAACTAACTCGAGCAATCAGCCCCAGCATTTT
cdr3_aa: CASSGTNSSNQPQHF

clone_size: NA
j_call: TRBJ1-2
v_call: TRBV6-6
d_call: NA
cdr3_nt: TGTGCCAGCAGCCCCCCGGGGTACTATGGCTACACCTTC
cdr3_aa: CASSPPGYYGYTF

clone_size: NA
j_call: TRBJ2-1
v_call: TRBV5-1
d_call: TRBD1
cdr3_nt: TGCGCCAGCAGCTTTAGACAGGGGGTAAACAATGAGCAGTTCTTC
cdr3_aa: CASSFRQGVNNEQFF

clone_size: once
j_call: TRBJ2-1
v_call: TRBV4-3
d_call: NA
cdr3_nt: TGCGCCAGCAGCCAAGAACTCGCGCTGAGCTCCTACAATGAGCAGTTCTTC
cdr3_aa: CASSQELALSSYNEQFF

clone_size: NA
j_call: TRBJ2-1
v_call: TRBV19
d_call: NA
cdr3_nt: TGTGCCAGTAGTTTCCAGGAGAGAGGCGGTGAGCAGTTCTTC
cdr3_aa: CASSFQERGGEQFF

clone_size: NA
j_call: TRBJ2-1
v_call: TRBV4-3
d_call: NA
cdr3_nt: TGCGCCAGCAGCCAAGCCCGAGGTGCGGGGTTCTATGAGCAGTTCTTC
cdr3_aa: CASSQARGAGFYEQFF

clone_size: NA
j_call: TRBJ1-2
v_call: TRBV30
d_call: NA
cdr3_nt: TGTGCCTGGTTAGGGACGTCCAGTGCCGCGTCCTGGTATGGCTACACCTTC
cdr3_aa: CAWLGTSSAASWYGYTF

clone_size: NA
j_call: TRBJ2-7
v_call: TRBV28
d_call: TRBD2
cdr3_nt: TGTGCCAGCAACCGGGGCGGGAGCCTAACCTACGAGCAGTACTTC
cdr3_aa: CASNRGGSLTYEQYF

clone_size: medium-sized
j_call: TRBJ1-4
v_call: TRBV6-6
d_call: NA
cdr3_nt: TGTGCCAGCAGCTCATACGGTGGGACCGTGAATGAAAAACTGTTTTTT
cdr3_aa: CASSSYGGTVNEKLFF

clone_size: NA
j_call: TRBJ1-2
v_call: TRBV29-1
d_call: TRBD1
cdr3_nt: TGCAGCGTTGAAAGCGGGACAGGGAGAAATGGCTACACCTTC
cdr3_aa: CSVESGTGRNGYTF

clone_size: NA
j_call: TRBJ2-1
v_call: TRBV6-1
d_call: NA
cdr3_nt: TGTGCCAGCAGTGAACGGGCTAACTACAATGAGCAGTTCTTC
cdr3_aa: CASSERANYNEQFF

clone_size: NA
j_call: TRBJ1-6
v_call: TRBV2
d_call: NA
cdr3_nt: TGTGCCAGCAGTGATGGGAATTCACCCCTCCACTTT
cdr3_aa: CASSDGNSPLHF

clone_size: NA
j_call: TRBJ2-3
v_call: TRBV5-1
d_call: NA
cdr3_nt: TGCGCCAGCAGCGGGGCAACTAGCACAGATACGCAGTATTTT
cdr3_aa: CASSGATSTDTQYF

clone_size: NA
j_call: TRBJ2-1
v_call: TRBV27
d_call: NA
cdr3_nt: TGTGCCAGCAGTTTAGCCACAGGGTACAATGAGCAGTTCTTC
cdr3_aa: CASSLATGYNEQFF

clone_size: NA
j_call: TRBJ2-3
v_call: TRBV7-6
d_call: TRBD1
cdr3_nt: TGTGCCAGCAGCTCCGGACAGGGGGCCCTGGATACGCAGTATTTT
cdr3_aa: CASSSGQGALDTQYF

clone_size: once
j_call: TRBJ2-1
v_call: TRBV9
d_call: TRBD2
cdr3_nt: TGTGCCAGCAGTCCTAGCGGAGATAGCTCCTACAATGAGCAGTTCTTC
cdr3_aa: CASSPSGDSSYNEQFF

clone_size: NA
j_call: TRBJ2-2
v_call: TRBV7-8
d_call: TRBD2
cdr3_nt: TGTGCCAGCAGCTTAGGGACTAGCGGGAGCGGCACCGGGGAGCTGTTTTTT
cdr3_aa: CASSLGTSGSGTGELFF

clone_size: NA
j_call: TRBJ2-1
v_call: TRBV6-6
d_call: NA
cdr3_nt: TGTGCCAGCAGCCTGGACACCCTCCTTCCTTACAATGAGCAGTTCTTC
cdr3_aa: CASSLDTLLPYNEQFF

clone_size: NA
j_call: TRBJ2-1
v_call: TRBV28
d_call: NA
cdr3_nt: TGTGCCAGCAGTTTTCTAGTCGGTGAGCAGTTCTTC
cdr3_aa: CASSFLVGEQFF

clone_size: few
j_call: TRBJ1-1
v_call: TRBV19
d_call: NA
cdr3_nt: TGTGCCAGTAGCCCTATGGGGGCTGAAGCTTTCTTT
cdr3_aa: CASSPMGAEAFF

clone_size: NA
j_call: TRBJ2-1
v_call: TRBV30
d_call: TRBD2
cdr3_nt: TGTGCCTGGTCCGGACTAGCGGGCCTCAATGAGCAGTTCTTC
cdr3_aa: CAWSGLAGLNEQFF

clone_size: once
j_call: TRBJ2-1
v_call: TRBV29-1
d_call: NA
cdr3_nt: TGCAGCGTAAGGGCCAGCGCCTACAATGAGCAGTTCTTC
cdr3_aa: CSVRASAYNEQFF